This is a list of T cell receptor beta chains from one sample in a study of cytomegalovirus exposure and HLA in healthy donors. Measured with immunoSEQ multiplex PCR; TCRdb has only the in-frame clones, and not every one. The sample lists under 200,000 clones; roughly 80% were seen once. The source material was PBMCs. The receptors were gathered from a middle-aged man in good health and CMV-seronegative. The CDR3 runs from the conserved cysteine through the conserved F or W. The order of the fields is D gene, CDR3 length, clone size, V gene, J gene, CDR3 DNA, CDR3 protein. D genes are given only for firm matches. For some rows the clone size is stated as once, few or many, or as a class when expanded; others skip it.

d_call: -; cdr3_length: 11; clone_size: -; v_call: TRBV2; j_call: TRBJ2-7; cdr3_nt: TGTGCCAGCAGCCCCTCTGTCGAGCAGTACTTC; cdr3_aa: CASSPSVEQYF
d_call: -; cdr3_length: 16; clone_size: -; v_call: TRBV11-1; j_call: TRBJ1-1; cdr3_nt: TGTGCCAGCAGCTTAGGCATCACACCCGAGAACACTGAAGCTTTCTTT; cdr3_aa: CASSLGITPENTEAFF
d_call: TRBD1; cdr3_length: 16; clone_size: -; v_call: TRBV9; j_call: TRBJ2-3; cdr3_nt: TGTGCCAGCAGCGTCAGGGGACACCCAGGGGGAGATACGCAGTATTTT; cdr3_aa: CASSVRGHPGGDTQYF
d_call: -; cdr3_length: 14; clone_size: -; v_call: TRBV7-2; j_call: TRBJ2-3; cdr3_nt: TGTGCCAGCAGCTTTGACATTTCAACAGATACGCAGTATTTT; cdr3_aa: CASSFDISTDTQYF
d_call: -; cdr3_length: 15; clone_size: few; v_call: TRBV30; j_call: TRBJ2-3; cdr3_nt: TGTGCCTGGAGTTCAGACGTGCGCCAGGCAGATACGCAGTATTTT; cdr3_aa: CAWSSDVRQADTQYF
d_call: TRBD1; cdr3_length: 13; clone_size: -; v_call: TRBV9; j_call: TRBJ2-2; cdr3_nt: TGTGCCAGCAGCCCGCAGGGGGTCGGGGAGCTGTTTTTT; cdr3_aa: CASSPQGVGELFF
d_call: TRBD2; cdr3_length: 17; clone_size: few; v_call: TRBV4-1; j_call: TRBJ2-3; cdr3_nt: TGCGCCAGCAGCCAACGGGGACTAGCGGGGAACACAGATACGCAGTATTTT; cdr3_aa: CASSQRGLAGNTDTQYF
d_call: -; cdr3_length: 13; clone_size: -; v_call: TRBV27; j_call: TRBJ1-4; cdr3_nt: TGTGCCAGCAGTCAAGACAGCCGTGAAAAACTGTTTTTT; cdr3_aa: CASSQDSREKLFF
d_call: -; cdr3_length: 15; clone_size: -; v_call: TRBV7-2; j_call: TRBJ2-1; cdr3_nt: TGTGCCAGCACCTTTTACCGGGGCTCCTACAATGAGCAGTTCTTC; cdr3_aa: CASTFYRGSYNEQFF
d_call: TRBD1; cdr3_length: 15; clone_size: -; v_call: TRBV7-6; j_call: TRBJ1-1; cdr3_nt: TGTGCCAGCAGCTTACAGGGGGACCGGAACACTGAAGCTTTCTTT; cdr3_aa: CASSLQGDRNTEAFF
d_call: TRBD1; cdr3_length: 12; clone_size: -; v_call: TRBV2; j_call: TRBJ1-2; cdr3_nt: TGTGCCGACGGAGACAGGGTGGATGGCTACACCTTC; cdr3_aa: CADGDRVDGYTF
d_call: -; cdr3_length: 15; clone_size: few; v_call: TRBV7-2; j_call: TRBJ1-5; cdr3_nt: TGTGCCAGCAGCTTAGGGCTACAGGGCAATCAGCCCCAGCATTTT; cdr3_aa: CASSLGLQGNQPQHF
d_call: TRBD1; cdr3_length: 17; clone_size: -; v_call: TRBV13; j_call: TRBJ1-3; cdr3_nt: TGTGCCAGCAGAGCCAACAGGGGAGTGAACTCTGGAAACACCATATATTTT; cdr3_aa: CASRANRGVNSGNTIYF
d_call: TRBD1; cdr3_length: 11; clone_size: -; v_call: TRBV6-6; j_call: TRBJ1-4; cdr3_nt: TGTGCCAGCAGTTACGGGACAGGGTGGGTTTTT; cdr3_aa: CASSYGTGWVF
d_call: -; cdr3_length: 14; clone_size: -; v_call: TRBV9; j_call: TRBJ1-5; cdr3_nt: TGTGCCAGCAGCGCAGGGCAGGGCAATCAGCCCCAGCATTTT; cdr3_aa: CASSAGQGNQPQHF
d_call: -; cdr3_length: 13; clone_size: few; v_call: TRBV18; j_call: TRBJ1-2; cdr3_nt: TGTGCCAGCTCACCAGAACAGTCCTATGGCTACACCTTC; cdr3_aa: CASSPEQSYGYTF
d_call: -; cdr3_length: 15; clone_size: -; v_call: TRBV5-8; j_call: TRBJ1-5; cdr3_nt: TGTGCCAGCAGATCCAAGGGGGTATCGAAACAGCCCCAGCATTTT; cdr3_aa: CASRSKGVSKQPQHF
d_call: TRBD1; cdr3_length: 15; clone_size: -; v_call: TRBV7-2; j_call: TRBJ2-3; cdr3_nt: TGTGCCAGCAGCCTTAGTTCAGGGGGCCCAGATACGCAGTATTTT; cdr3_aa: CASSLSSGGPDTQYF
d_call: TRBD2; cdr3_length: 15; clone_size: -; v_call: TRBV4-3; j_call: TRBJ2-2; cdr3_nt: TGCGCCAGCAGCCAAGAAAGGGAGGGGACCGGGGAGCTGTTTTTT; cdr3_aa: CASSQEREGTGELFF
d_call: -; cdr3_length: 14; clone_size: once; v_call: TRBV6-1; j_call: TRBJ1-3; cdr3_nt: TGTGCCAGCAGCCGGGGGAGGAGTGGAAACACCATATATTTT; cdr3_aa: CASSRGRSGNTIYF
d_call: -; cdr3_length: 17; clone_size: -; v_call: TRBV7-3; j_call: TRBJ2-7; cdr3_nt: TGTGCCAGCAGCTTAGAAGGGGGCGGGACAAACTCCTACGAGCAGTACTTC; cdr3_aa: CASSLEGGGTNSYEQYF
d_call: -; cdr3_length: 15; clone_size: -; v_call: TRBV19; j_call: TRBJ2-5; cdr3_nt: TGTGCCAGTAGCATCCGGGACAACTCATGGGAGACCCAGTACTTC; cdr3_aa: CASSIRDNSWETQYF
d_call: -; cdr3_length: 13; clone_size: -; v_call: TRBV6-5; j_call: TRBJ2-3; cdr3_nt: TGTGCCAGCAGTTACTCGGGGGGTGATACGCAGTATTTT; cdr3_aa: CASSYSGGDTQYF
d_call: TRBD2; cdr3_length: 19; clone_size: -; v_call: TRBV19; j_call: TRBJ2-3; cdr3_nt: TGTGCCAGTAGTTGGGGGTCTAGCGGGCTTGGCTCTAGCACAGATACGCAGTATTTT; cdr3_aa: CASSWGSSGLGSSTDTQYF
d_call: TRBD1; cdr3_length: 13; clone_size: -; v_call: TRBV6-5; j_call: TRBJ2-7; cdr3_nt: TGTGCCAGCATCGATACAGGGGCCGACGAGCAGTACTTC; cdr3_aa: CASIDTGADEQYF
d_call: -; cdr3_length: 15; clone_size: -; v_call: TRBV10-2; j_call: TRBJ1-2; cdr3_nt: TGCGCCAGCAGTGATGGTAAACGCGGTAACTATGGCTACACCTTC; cdr3_aa: CASSDGKRGNYGYTF
d_call: TRBD1; cdr3_length: 15; clone_size: -; v_call: TRBV5-6; j_call: TRBJ2-6; cdr3_nt: TGTGCCAGCAGCTCAGGACAGGTTAAGGCCAACGTCCTGACTTTC; cdr3_aa: CASSSGQVKANVLTF
d_call: -; cdr3_length: 12; clone_size: -; v_call: TRBV2; j_call: TRBJ1-2; cdr3_nt: TGTGCCAGCAGGGCAAACAACTATGGCTACACCTTC; cdr3_aa: CASRANNYGYTF
d_call: TRBD2; cdr3_length: 15; clone_size: -; v_call: TRBV11-3; j_call: TRBJ2-3; cdr3_nt: TGTGCCAGCAGTCCTGGACTAGCCAGGGCAGATACGCAGTATTTT; cdr3_aa: CASSPGLARADTQYF
d_call: -; cdr3_length: 14; clone_size: -; v_call: TRBV18; j_call: TRBJ2-7; cdr3_nt: TGTGCCAGCTCACCATCAACGGGGAACTACGAGCAGTACTTC; cdr3_aa: CASSPSTGNYEQYF
d_call: -; cdr3_length: 14; clone_size: -; v_call: TRBV7-9; j_call: TRBJ1-4; cdr3_nt: TGTGCCAGCAGCCGGACTTCCAATAATGAAAAACTGTTTTTT; cdr3_aa: CASSRTSNNEKLFF
d_call: -; cdr3_length: 12; clone_size: -; v_call: TRBV15; j_call: TRBJ2-5; cdr3_nt: TGTGCCACCAGCAGAACTTGGGAGACCCAGTACTTC; cdr3_aa: CATSRTWETQYF
d_call: -; cdr3_length: 13; clone_size: -; v_call: TRBV7-9; j_call: TRBJ2-7; cdr3_nt: TGTGCCACCCTCCCCCGGGGGATTGGGGAGCAGTACTTC; cdr3_aa: CATLPRGIGEQYF
d_call: TRBD1; cdr3_length: 16; clone_size: -; v_call: TRBV5-8; j_call: TRBJ1-2; cdr3_nt: TGTGCCAGCAGCTCGGGCGGGACAGGGATTGAGTATGGCTACACCTTC; cdr3_aa: CASSSGGTGIEYGYTF
d_call: TRBD1; cdr3_length: 13; clone_size: -; v_call: TRBV6-1; j_call: TRBJ1-3; cdr3_nt: TGTGCCAGCAGACAGGGGGCTGGAAACACCATATATTTT; cdr3_aa: CASRQGAGNTIYF
d_call: -; cdr3_length: 15; clone_size: -; v_call: TRBV7-9; j_call: TRBJ2-7; cdr3_nt: TGTTCCAGCAGCTTAGTCATGTCCAGCTCCTACGAGCAGTACTTC; cdr3_aa: CSSSLVMSSSYEQYF
d_call: -; cdr3_length: 15; clone_size: -; v_call: TRBV19; j_call: TRBJ1-2; cdr3_nt: TGTGCCAGTAGTATATTCAGGGGCAGGGAAGGAGGCTACACCTTC; cdr3_aa: CASSIFRGREGGYTF
d_call: TRBD2; cdr3_length: 17; clone_size: -; v_call: TRBV5-6; j_call: TRBJ2-1; cdr3_nt: TGTGCCAGCAGCTCCGGGACTAGCCCTGTAAATTACAATGAGCAGTTCTTC; cdr3_aa: CASSSGTSPVNYNEQFF
d_call: TRBD1; cdr3_length: 12; clone_size: -; v_call: TRBV10-2; j_call: TRBJ1-1; cdr3_nt: TGCGCCACCTCAGGGGGCGGAACTGAAGCTTTCTTT; cdr3_aa: CATSGGGTEAFF
d_call: TRBD2; cdr3_length: 16; clone_size: -; v_call: TRBV15; j_call: TRBJ2-5; cdr3_nt: TGTGCCACCAGCAGAGATACTAGCGGGGGCACGGAGACCCAGTACTTC; cdr3_aa: CATSRDTSGGTETQYF
d_call: -; cdr3_length: 11; clone_size: -; v_call: TRBV30; j_call: TRBJ2-5; cdr3_nt: TGTGCCTGGGGGGGAGGAGAGACCCAGTACTTC; cdr3_aa: CAWGGGETQYF
d_call: TRBD1; cdr3_length: 14; clone_size: -; v_call: TRBV5-5; j_call: TRBJ2-7; cdr3_nt: TGTGCCAGCAGCTTGGTGAGACAGGGAAGTGAGCAGTACTTC; cdr3_aa: CASSLVRQGSEQYF
d_call: -; cdr3_length: 13; clone_size: once; v_call: TRBV10-2; j_call: TRBJ2-7; cdr3_nt: TGCGCCAGCCAAGGCGGACGGGGCTACGAGCAGTACTTC; cdr3_aa: CASQGGRGYEQYF
d_call: -; cdr3_length: 14; clone_size: -; v_call: TRBV7-8; j_call: TRBJ1-1; cdr3_nt: TGTGCCACATACCCGAAGTGGGGGGACACTGAAGCTTTCTTT; cdr3_aa: CATYPKWGDTEAFF
d_call: -; cdr3_length: 14; clone_size: -; v_call: TRBV9; j_call: TRBJ2-5; cdr3_nt: TGTGCCAGCAGCCCCGGACAATTATTAGAGACCCAGTACTTC; cdr3_aa: CASSPGQLLETQYF
d_call: -; cdr3_length: 16; clone_size: -; v_call: TRBV18; j_call: TRBJ1-3; cdr3_nt: TGTGCCAGCTCACTTCCCCTCAGGGGAGCGGAGTACACCATATATTTT; cdr3_aa: CASSLPLRGAEYTIYF
d_call: -; cdr3_length: 12; clone_size: -; v_call: TRBV11-2; j_call: TRBJ2-5; cdr3_nt: TGTGCCAGCAGCTTACCAGGTGGGACCCAGTACTTC; cdr3_aa: CASSLPGGTQYF
d_call: TRBD2; cdr3_length: 14; clone_size: -; v_call: TRBV11-3; j_call: TRBJ2-1; cdr3_nt: TGTGCCAGCAGCTTATGGGGGGGTAACACAGAGCAGTTCTTC; cdr3_aa: CASSLWGGNTEQFF
d_call: TRBD1; cdr3_length: 16; clone_size: few; v_call: TRBV5-1; j_call: TRBJ1-6; cdr3_nt: TGCGCCAGCAGCTTGAAGGGGACAGTCTCCAATTCACCCCTCCACTTT; cdr3_aa: CASSLKGTVSNSPLHF
d_call: TRBD1; cdr3_length: 14; clone_size: -; v_call: TRBV5-4; j_call: TRBJ1-2; cdr3_nt: TGTGCCAGCAGCGTTCAGGGGGTGGGAAGTGGCTACACCTTC; cdr3_aa: CASSVQGVGSGYTF
d_call: -; cdr3_length: 15; clone_size: -; v_call: TRBV6-5; j_call: TRBJ1-3; cdr3_nt: TGTGCCAGCAGTACAGGGACTAGCTCTGGAAACACCATATATTTT; cdr3_aa: CASSTGTSSGNTIYF